This is a list of T cell receptor beta chains from one sample in a study of T cell responses to AZD1222 COVID-19 vaccine. The repertoire was sequenced with immunoSEQ multiplex PCR; TCRdb's copy has only in-frame clones and lacks some. The table has roughly 140,000 clones, roughly 88% seen once. This specimen was peripheral blood, taken on day 0 of AZD1222 vaccination. All receptors come from an adult in good health. CDR3s include the opening cysteine and the closing phenylalanine or tryptophan. A D gene is named only where the DNA matches it firmly. Clone sizes are given selectively: once, few, many, or a class where the clone is expanded.

clone size	V gene	J gene	D gene	CDR3 DNA	CDR3 protein
-	TRBV13	TRBJ2-7	-	TGTGCCAGCAGCTTAGCGGGAGAGGCCGAGCAGTACTTC	CASSLAGEAEQYF
-	TRBV28	TRBJ1-2	-	TGTGCCAGCCTTCGGTCGGATCATGGCTACACCTTC	CASLRSDHGYTF
-	TRBV5-1	TRBJ1-1	-	TGCGCCAGCAGCTTGACGGCAGTGAACACTGAAGCTTTCTTT	CASSLTAVNTEAFF
once	TRBV6-2/TRBV6-3	TRBJ1-1	-	TGTGCCAGCAGTTACAGGGCCGACACTGAAGCTTTCTTT	CASSYRADTEAFF
few	TRBV7-9	TRBJ1-2	-	TGTGCCAGCAGCGCATCGGGGACCTATGGCTACACCTTC	CASSASGTYGYTF
-	TRBV5-6	TRBJ1-6	-	TGTGCCAGCACAAGTCTCAGGGTCAATAATTCACCCCTCCACTTT	CASTSLRVNNSPLHF
-	TRBV29-1	TRBJ1-5	TRBD1	TGCAGTGCCGGGACAGGGGTGGATCAGCCCCAGCATTTT	CSAGTGVDQPQHF
-	TRBV29-1	TRBJ1-1	-	TGCAGCGCCGAGGACAACATGAACACTGAAGCTTTCTTT	CSAEDNMNTEAFF
-	TRBV24-1	TRBJ1-5	-	TGTGCCACCAGTGCGGCGGCCGTCAATCAGCCCCAGCATTTT	CATSAAAVNQPQHF
-	TRBV11-3	TRBJ1-3	TRBD1	TGTGCCAGCAGCCCGGGACAGGGACCTGGAAACACCATATATTTT	CASSPGQGPGNTIYF
few	TRBV7-6	TRBJ2-7	-	TGTGCCAGCAGCTTAGGCGGAGGGGGGTACGAGCAGTACTTC	CASSLGGGGYEQYF
-	TRBV6-6	TRBJ1-2	TRBD1	TGTGCCAGCAGCCTTGTCCCGGGGACAGGGCCCTATGGCTACACCTTC	CASSLVPGTGPYGYTF
-	TRBV2	TRBJ1-2	-	TGTGCCAGCACTCCAGGGGTACCTAACTATGGCTACACCTTC	CASTPGVPNYGYTF
-	TRBV5-1	TRBJ1-2	-	TGCGCCAGCAGCTTGGTGGAGGGCAAGGATGGCTACACCTTC	CASSLVEGKDGYTF
-	TRBV7-8	TRBJ1-5	-	TGTGCCAGCAGCACAGAACGGGGGCCCCAGCATTTT	CASSTERGPQHF
-	TRBV4-2	TRBJ2-7	TRBD2	TGTGCCAGCAGCCAAGAGAGCGGGAGAGGGTACGAGCAGTACTTC	CASSQESGRGYEQYF
-	TRBV11-3	TRBJ2-2	TRBD2	TGTGCCAGCAGGACTAGCGGGAGGGCCGGCACCGGGGAGCTGTTTTTT	CASRTSGRAGTGELFF
-	TRBV5-1	TRBJ2-7	-	TGCGCCAGCAGCGTGGAGGGTGGCGAGCAGTACTTC	CASSVEGGEQYF
-	TRBV3-1/TRBV3-2	TRBJ2-1	-	TGTGCCAGCACTCCGGGATCGTCCTACAATGAGCAGTTCTTC	CASTPGSSYNEQFF
-	TRBV3-1/TRBV3-2	TRBJ2-3	TRBD1	TGTGCCAGCAGCCAAGATCCAGGGGGCCGAGATACGCAGTATTTT	CASSQDPGGRDTQYF
-	TRBV19	TRBJ2-1	TRBD2	TGTGCCAGTAGTGTACCGGGACTAGTAAGTGAGCAGTTCTTC	CASSVPGLVSEQFF
-	TRBV6-6	TRBJ2-6	-	TGTGCCAGCAAATTTCAGGGGGGCGCTGGGGCCAACGTCCTGACTTTC	CASKFQGGAGANVLTF
-	TRBV19	TRBJ1-1	-	TGTGCCAGTAGCCCTGATGAGGGGAGTGAAGCTTTCTTT	CASSPDEGSEAFF
-	TRBV11-3	TRBJ2-5	-	TGTGCCAGCAGCCCCGGGCCCTTGGAGACCCAGTACTTC	CASSPGPLETQYF
-	TRBV5-4	TRBJ2-3	-	TGTGCCAGCAGCTTGCACCCAGATACGCAGTATTTT	CASSLHPDTQYF
-	TRBV19	TRBJ2-3	-	TGTGCCAGTAGCGCAGGGACAAGCACAGATACGCAGTATTTT	CASSAGTSTDTQYF
-	TRBV6-5	TRBJ2-1	-	TGTGCCTCCGCCGCTACCAACAATGAGCAGTTCTTC	CASAATNNEQFF
once	TRBV6-4	TRBJ1-2	-	TGTGCCAGCAGTGCCCAACCGACAGCTAACTATGGCTACACCTTC	CASSAQPTANYGYTF
-	TRBV10-3	TRBJ1-1	-	TGTGCCACCGGGGGGCCTGAAGCTTTCTTT	CATGGPEAFF
-	TRBV27	TRBJ2-3	TRBD2	TGTGCCAGCAGTTTATTATGGAGCGGGAGGAGGACAGATACGCAGTATTTT	CASSLLWSGRRTDTQYF
-	TRBV6-2/TRBV6-3	TRBJ2-2	-	TGTGCCAGCAGCCCCCGGCTAGCGCGCACCGGGGAGCTGTTTTTT	CASSPRLARTGELFF
-	TRBV5-4	TRBJ2-2	TRBD2	TGTGCCAGCAGCCTAGCGGGATCTCCCGGGGAGCTGTTTTTT	CASSLAGSPGELFF
many	TRBV6-4	TRBJ2-3	-	TGTGCCAGCAGTGCTAGCGGCACAGATACGCAGTATTTT	CASSASGTDTQYF
-	TRBV19	TRBJ2-7	-	TGTGCCAGTAGTATAGGGAGGGTCCACGAGCAGTACTTC	CASSIGRVHEQYF
-	TRBV7-2	TRBJ2-1	TRBD2	TGTGCCAGCAGCTTAGCGGGTAGCGGGAGCTCCTACAATGAGCAGTTCTTC	CASSLAGSGSSYNEQFF
-	TRBV5-1	TRBJ2-5	-	TGCGCCAGCAGCTTGGGCAGGGGACAAGAGACCCAGTACTTC	CASSLGRGQETQYF
-	TRBV7-2	TRBJ2-7	-	TGTGCCAGCAGCGTTAGCCCGAACAGGATTTCCTACGAGCAGTACTTC	CASSVSPNRISYEQYF
-	TRBV2	TRBJ1-3	-	TGTGCCAGCAGTCTAGAAGGGGGGACGGGGAACACCATATATTTT	CASSLEGGTGNTIYF
-	TRBV13	TRBJ2-3	-	TGTGCCAGCAGCCCTCCGGGGGACCCCTACACAGATACGCAGTATTTT	CASSPPGDPYTDTQYF
-	TRBV5-4	TRBJ1-1	-	TGTGCCAGCAGCCCGACGAGGGTGAACACTGAAGCTTTCTTT	CASSPTRVNTEAFF
-	TRBV29-1	TRBJ2-7	TRBD2	TGCAGCGTTATGACTAGCGGGGCTAGCTACGAGCAGTACTTC	CSVMTSGASYEQYF
once	TRBV20-1	TRBJ1-6	TRBD1	TGCAGTGCTAGTGTCTTGGGACAGAATTCACCCCTCCACTTT	CSASVLGQNSPLHF
once	TRBV6-1	TRBJ2-3	TRBD2	TGTGCCAGCAGTGAAAGGGGACTATTCACAGATACGCAGTATTTT	CASSERGLFTDTQYF
-	TRBV28	TRBJ1-5	-	TGTGCCAGCAGGCTGAAGAGGGTGCAGCCCCAGCATTTT	CASRLKRVQPQHF
-	TRBV6-5	TRBJ2-1	-	TGTGCCAGCAGTTACCCGAGCGGTCGGGACGCGAATGAGCAGTTCTTC	CASSYPSGRDANEQFF
-	TRBV27	TRBJ2-3	-	TGTGCCAGCAGTTTCCTCGCTACAAGTACGCAGTATTTT	CASSFLATSTQYF
-	TRBV28	TRBJ1-2	TRBD1	TGTGCCAGCTGTACAGGACAGGGTTTTCATGGCTACACCTTC	CASCTGQGFHGYTF
-	TRBV19	TRBJ1-5	-	TGTGCCAGTAGTATAGCTGGCAGGGTGGGCAATCAGCCCCAGCATTTT	CASSIAGRVGNQPQHF
-	TRBV29-1	TRBJ1-5	TRBD1	TGCAGCGGGGACAGGGTCGGTCAGCCCCAGCATTTT	CSGDRVGQPQHF
-	TRBV29-1	TRBJ2-1	TRBD2	TGCAGCGTTAAACTAGCGGGAGTCGATCCTGAGCAGTTCTTC	CSVKLAGVDPEQFF
-	TRBV5-4	TRBJ1-1	-	TGTGCCAGCAGCCTACCTGCTACCGGGATGAAGAACACTGAAGCTTTCTTT	CASSLPATGMKNTEAFF
-	TRBV5-6	TRBJ1-1	-	TGTGCCAGCAGCTGGGGGGCTGCGGTGAACACTGAAGCTTTCTTT	CASSWGAAVNTEAFF